This entry features one T cell receptor (beta chain) sequence. Its target is unknown. Other DNA sequences from this sample encode an identical CDR3 as well. Using immunoSEQ multiplex PCR, the repertoire was profiled, and TCRdb retains in-frame clones only, with some absent. The sample includes about 2.4 million clones, approximately 94% of them seen just once. This sample is part of a study of shared clonotypes between healthy human individuals. Study in general: Donors had three CD4 naive, three CD4 memory, two CD8 naive and one CD8 memory plate apiece.

V lost 8 bases to trimming and J lost 2 bases; unmatched junction nucleotides: 2. The CDR3 is made up of 14 amino acids. Looked up from germline, CDR1 is MNHEY and CDR2 is SVGAGI. Overall study findings and caveats: Rarefaction curves obtained for sorted subsets showed sequencing incomplete despite large depth.

V and J are TRBV6-5 and TRBJ2-1, with TRBD2 identical over 11 bases. The sequence was collected from a man between 18 and 29 years old in good health. Some clones in this sample may be carry-over from other donors' samples. The sample taken for sequencing was naive CD4+ T cells from PBMCs. Subset denoted: CD45RA+ positively selected. The CDR3 DNA reads as TGTGCCAGCGGGACTAGCGGTACCTACAATGAGCAGTTCTTC. Protein product: CASGTSGTYNEQFF.